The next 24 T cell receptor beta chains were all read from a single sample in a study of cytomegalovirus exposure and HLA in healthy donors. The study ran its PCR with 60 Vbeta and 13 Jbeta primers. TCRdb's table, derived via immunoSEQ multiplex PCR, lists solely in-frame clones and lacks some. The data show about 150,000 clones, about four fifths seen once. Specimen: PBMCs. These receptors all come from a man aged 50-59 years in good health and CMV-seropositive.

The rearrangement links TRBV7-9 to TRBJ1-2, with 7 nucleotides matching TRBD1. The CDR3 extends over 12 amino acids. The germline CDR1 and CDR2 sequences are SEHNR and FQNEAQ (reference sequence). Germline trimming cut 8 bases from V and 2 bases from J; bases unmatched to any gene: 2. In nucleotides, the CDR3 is TGTGCCAGCTCACAGGGGAACTATGGCTACACCTTC. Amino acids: CASSQGNYGYTF.

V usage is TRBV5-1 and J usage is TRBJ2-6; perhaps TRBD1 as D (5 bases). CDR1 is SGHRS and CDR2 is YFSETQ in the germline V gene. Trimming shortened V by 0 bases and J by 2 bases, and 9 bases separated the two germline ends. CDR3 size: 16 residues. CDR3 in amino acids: CASSLAPQAGANVLTF. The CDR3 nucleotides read TGCGCCAGCAGCTTGGCCCCACAGGCTGGGGCCAACGTCCTGACTTTC.

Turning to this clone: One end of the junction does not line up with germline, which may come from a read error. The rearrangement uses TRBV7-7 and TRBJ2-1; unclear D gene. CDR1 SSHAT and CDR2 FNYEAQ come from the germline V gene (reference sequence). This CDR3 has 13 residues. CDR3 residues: CASSPARGNEQFF. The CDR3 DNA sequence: TGTGCTAGCAGCCCGGCCCGCGGAAATGAGCAGTTCTTC. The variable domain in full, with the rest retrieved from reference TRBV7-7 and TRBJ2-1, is GAGVSQSPRYKVTKRGQDVTLRCDPISSHATLYWYQQALGQGPEFLTYFNYEAQPDKSGLPSDRFSAERPEGSISTLTIQRTEQRDSAMYRCASSPARGNEQFFGPGTRLTVL.

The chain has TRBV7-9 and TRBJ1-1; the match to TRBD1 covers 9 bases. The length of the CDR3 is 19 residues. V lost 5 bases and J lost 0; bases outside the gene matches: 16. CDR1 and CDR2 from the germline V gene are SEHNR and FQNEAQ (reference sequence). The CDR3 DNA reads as TGTGCCAGCAGCCGCTACGGAGGGGGACAGGGAGGGGTGAACACTGAAGCTTTCTTT. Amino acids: CASSRYGGGQGGVNTEAFF.

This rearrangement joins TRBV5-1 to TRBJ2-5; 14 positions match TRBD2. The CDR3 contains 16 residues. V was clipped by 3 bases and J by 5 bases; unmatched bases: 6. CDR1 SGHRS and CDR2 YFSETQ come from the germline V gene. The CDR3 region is CASSSGTSGSVETQYF. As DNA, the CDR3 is TGCGCCAGCAGCTCGGGGACTAGCGGGAGTGTGGAGACCCAGTACTTC.

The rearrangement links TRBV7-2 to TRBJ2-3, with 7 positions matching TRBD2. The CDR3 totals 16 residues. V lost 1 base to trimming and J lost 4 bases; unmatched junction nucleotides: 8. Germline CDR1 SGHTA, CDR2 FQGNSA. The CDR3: CASSLGLAGAADTQYF. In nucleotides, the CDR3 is TGTGCCAGCAGCTTAGGACTAGCCGGAGCCGCAGATACGCAGTATTTT. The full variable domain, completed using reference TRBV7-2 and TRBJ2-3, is GAGVSQSPSNKVTEKGKDVELRCDPISGHTALYWYRQSLGQGLEFLIYFQGNSAPDKSGLPSDRFSAERTGGSVSTLTIQRTQQEDSAVYLCASSLGLAGAADTQYFGPGTRLTVL.

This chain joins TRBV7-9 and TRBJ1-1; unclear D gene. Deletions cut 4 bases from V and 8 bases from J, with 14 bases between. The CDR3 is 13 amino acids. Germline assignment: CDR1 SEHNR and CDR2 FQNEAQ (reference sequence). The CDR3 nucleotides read TGTGCCAGCAGCTCCGCACCCCGGGAGGAAGCTTTCTTT. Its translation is CASSSAPREEAFF.

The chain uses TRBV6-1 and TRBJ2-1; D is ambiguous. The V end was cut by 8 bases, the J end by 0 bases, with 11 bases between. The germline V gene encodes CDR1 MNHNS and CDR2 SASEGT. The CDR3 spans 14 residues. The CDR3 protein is CASRRPGSYNEQFF. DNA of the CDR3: TGTGCCAGCCGGAGACCGGGCTCCTACAATGAGCAGTTCTTC.

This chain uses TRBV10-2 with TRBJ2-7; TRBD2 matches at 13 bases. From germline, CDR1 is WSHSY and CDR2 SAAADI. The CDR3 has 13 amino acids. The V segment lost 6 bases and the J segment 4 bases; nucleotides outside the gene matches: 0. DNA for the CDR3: TGCGCCAGCAGGACTAGCGGGGGGTACGAGCAGTACTTC. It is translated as CASRTSGGYEQYF.

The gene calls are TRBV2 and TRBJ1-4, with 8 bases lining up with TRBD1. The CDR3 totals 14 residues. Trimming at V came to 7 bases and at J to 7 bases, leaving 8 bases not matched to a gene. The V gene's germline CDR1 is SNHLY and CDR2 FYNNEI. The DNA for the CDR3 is TGTGCCAGCAACTCCGACAGGGGAAGTGAAAAACTGTTTTTT. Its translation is CASNSDRGSEKLFF.

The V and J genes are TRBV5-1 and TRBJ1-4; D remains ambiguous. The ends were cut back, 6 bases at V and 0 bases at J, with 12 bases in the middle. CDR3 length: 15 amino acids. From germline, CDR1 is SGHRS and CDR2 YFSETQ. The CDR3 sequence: CASTVDGATNEKLFF. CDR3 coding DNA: TGCGCCAGCACGGTAGACGGAGCAACTAATGAAAAACTGTTTTTT.

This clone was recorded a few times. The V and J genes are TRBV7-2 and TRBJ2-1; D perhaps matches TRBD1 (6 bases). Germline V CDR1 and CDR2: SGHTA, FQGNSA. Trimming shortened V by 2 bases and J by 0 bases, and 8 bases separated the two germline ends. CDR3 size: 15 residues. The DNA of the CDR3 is TGTGCCAGCAGCTTACAGGGGAGCTCCTACAATGAGCAGTTCTTC. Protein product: CASSLQGSSYNEQFF.

The CDR3 DNA follows: TGCAGCGTTGAGTTGGAGAGAGAGAACTATGGCTACACCTTC. Encoded protein: CSVELERENYGYTF. This chain connects TRBV29-1 to TRBJ1-2; D is undetermined. Trimming shortened V by 3 bases and J by 2 bases, and 13 bases separated the two germline ends. The CDR3 runs to 14 residues. The V gene's germline CDR1 is SQVTM and CDR2 ANQGSEA.

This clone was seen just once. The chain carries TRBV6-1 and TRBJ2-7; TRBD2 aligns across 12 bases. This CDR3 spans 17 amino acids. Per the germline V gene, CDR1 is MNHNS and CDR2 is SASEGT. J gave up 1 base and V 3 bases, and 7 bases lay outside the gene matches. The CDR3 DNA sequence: TGTGCCAGCAGTGATAGACTAGCGGGAGTTTTGTCCTACGAGCAGTACTTC. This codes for CASSDRLAGVLSYEQYF.

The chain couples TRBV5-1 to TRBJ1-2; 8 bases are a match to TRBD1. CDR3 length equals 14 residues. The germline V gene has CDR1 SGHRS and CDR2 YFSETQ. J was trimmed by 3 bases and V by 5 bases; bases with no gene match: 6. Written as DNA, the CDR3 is TGCGCCAGCAGACGGACAGGGCTTGACTATGGCTACACCTTC. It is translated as CASRRTGLDYGYTF.

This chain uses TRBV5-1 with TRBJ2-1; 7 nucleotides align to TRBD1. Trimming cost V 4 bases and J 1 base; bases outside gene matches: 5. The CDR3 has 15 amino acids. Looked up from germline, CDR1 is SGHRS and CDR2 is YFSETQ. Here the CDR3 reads CASSPTGVSYNEQFF. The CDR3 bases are TGCGCCAGCAGCCCAACAGGGGTTTCCTACAATGAGCAGTTCTTC.

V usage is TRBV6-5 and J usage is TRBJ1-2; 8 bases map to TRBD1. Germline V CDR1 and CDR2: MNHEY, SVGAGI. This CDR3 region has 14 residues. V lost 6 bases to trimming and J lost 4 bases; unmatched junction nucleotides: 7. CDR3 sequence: CASSPRGQGYGYTF. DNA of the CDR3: TGTGCCAGCAGCCCCAGGGGGCAGGGCTATGGCTACACCTTC.

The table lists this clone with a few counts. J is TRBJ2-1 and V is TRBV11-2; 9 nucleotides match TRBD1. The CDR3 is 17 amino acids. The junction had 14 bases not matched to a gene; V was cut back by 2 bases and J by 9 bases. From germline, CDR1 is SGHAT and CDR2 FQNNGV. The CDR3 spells CASSLYLMGQGFSEQFF. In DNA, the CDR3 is TGTGCCAGCAGCTTATATCTTATGGGACAGGGCTTCAGTGAGCAGTTCTTC.

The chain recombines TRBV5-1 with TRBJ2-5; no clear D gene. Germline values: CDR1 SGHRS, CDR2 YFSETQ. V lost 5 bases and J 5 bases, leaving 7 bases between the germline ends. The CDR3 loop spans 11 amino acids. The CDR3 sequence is CASRSVETQYF. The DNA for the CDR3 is TGCGCCAGCAGGTCCGTGGAGACCCAGTACTTC. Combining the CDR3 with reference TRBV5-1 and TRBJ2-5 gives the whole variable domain KAGVTQTPRYLIKTRGQQVTLSCSPISGHRSVSWYQQTPGQGLQFLFEYFSETQRNKGNFPGRFSGRQFSNSRSEMNVSTLELGDSALYLCASRSVETQYFGPGTRLLVL.

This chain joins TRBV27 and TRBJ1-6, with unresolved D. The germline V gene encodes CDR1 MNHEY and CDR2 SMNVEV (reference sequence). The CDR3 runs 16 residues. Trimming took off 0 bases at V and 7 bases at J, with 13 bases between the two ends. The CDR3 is CASSLSNTVVNSPLHF. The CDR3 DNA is TGTGCCAGCAGTTTATCAAACACCGTCGTAAATTCACCCCTCCACTTT.

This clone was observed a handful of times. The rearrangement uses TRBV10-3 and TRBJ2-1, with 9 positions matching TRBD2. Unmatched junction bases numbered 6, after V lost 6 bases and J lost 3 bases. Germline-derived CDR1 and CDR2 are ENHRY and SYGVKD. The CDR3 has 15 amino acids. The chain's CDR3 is CAIRDSGSDYNEQFF. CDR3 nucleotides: TGTGCCATCAGAGATAGCGGGAGCGACTACAATGAGCAGTTCTTC.

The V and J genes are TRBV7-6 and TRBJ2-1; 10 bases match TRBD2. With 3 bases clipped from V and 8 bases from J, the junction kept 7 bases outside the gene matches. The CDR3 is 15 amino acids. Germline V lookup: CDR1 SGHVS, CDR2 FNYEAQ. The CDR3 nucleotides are TGTGCCAGCAGCTTTCTGGCTAGCGGGAGTTATGAGCAGTTCTTC. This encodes CASSFLASGSYEQFF.

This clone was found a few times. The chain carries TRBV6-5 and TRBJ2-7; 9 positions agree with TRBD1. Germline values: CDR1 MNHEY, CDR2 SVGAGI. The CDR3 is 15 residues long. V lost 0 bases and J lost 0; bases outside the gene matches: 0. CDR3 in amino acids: CASSYSGQGSYEQYF. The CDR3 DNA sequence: TGTGCCAGCAGTTACTCGGGACAGGGCTCCTACGAGCAGTACTTC.

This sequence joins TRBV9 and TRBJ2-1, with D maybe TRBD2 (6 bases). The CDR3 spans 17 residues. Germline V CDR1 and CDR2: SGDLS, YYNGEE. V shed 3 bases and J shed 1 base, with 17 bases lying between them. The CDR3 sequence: CASSAYPPSASYNEQFF. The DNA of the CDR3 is TGTGCCAGCAGCGCGTACCCACCTAGCGCTTCCTACAATGAGCAGTTCTTC.